The 17 T cell receptor beta chains presented below share a single source sample, sequenced in a study of blood T cell repertoires in COVID-19 (dated by TCRdb to about 2020). Preparation of the library involved the immunoSEQ multiplex PCR assay. Sourced from immuneACCESS, this table was stored by TCRdb with only in-frame sequences that have V and J called. A share of the clones is absent; for the studies checked, an unresolved V gene accounts for under half, and the remainder has no known explanation. This sample lists roughly 230,000 clones; roughly four fifths were detected once. The ten top clones hold just under 7.5% of the sample. Sequencing used peripheral blood. The receptor set was obtained from a woman aged 45-65 years with acute or convalescent COVID-19.

V is TRBV4-3 and J is TRBJ1-2; no clear D gene. CDR3 length: 15 residues. Looked up from germline, CDR1 is LGHNA and CDR2 is YSLEER. The V end lost 1 base, the J end lost 0 bases, and 9 bases lay between the germline ends. The CDR3 sequence is CASSQGADPNYGYTF. The CDR3 DNA reads as TGCGCCAGCAGCCAAGGGGCAGATCCTAACTATGGCTACACCTTC.

J is TRBJ1-4 and V is TRBV5-1; 7 bases are shared with TRBD1. This CDR3 region has 16 residues. Germline V gene data show CDR1 as SGHRS and CDR2 as YFSETQ. With V trimmed by 0 bases and J by 5 bases, 7 bases remained unmatched. The chain's CDR3 is CASSLDRGKENEKLFF. The CDR3, as DNA: TGCGCCAGCAGCTTGGACAGGGGAAAAGAAAATGAAAAACTGTTTTTT.

This clone has more than one count but fewer than ten. This rearrangement joins TRBV19 to TRBJ2-7; 12 bases are a match to TRBD1. The CDR3 has 14 amino acids. Germline assignment: CDR1 LNHDA and CDR2 SQIVND (reference sequence). Trimming cost V 8 bases and J 6 bases; bases outside gene matches: 8. The chain's CDR3 is CASSGTGGLVEQYF. CDR3 DNA: TGTGCCAGTTCCGGGACAGGGGGCTTGGTCGAGCAGTACTTC.

The rearrangement joins TRBV28 to TRBJ1-4, with a tentative D call TRBD1 (5 bases). The CDR3 contains 12 residues. Germline CDR1 and CDR2: MDHEN and SYDVKM. The ends were cut back, 11 bases at V and 6 bases at J, with 13 bases in the middle. The CDR3 DNA reads TGTGCCGCACGGCGGGACTATGAAAAACTGTTTTTT. Encoded protein: CAARRDYEKLFF.

V is TRBV7-9 and J is TRBJ2-7; 8 bases align to TRBD1. The CDR3 sequence is 16 residues long. Germline CDR1 is SEHNR and CDR2 is FQNEAQ (reference sequence). Trimming cost V 5 bases and J 4 bases; bases outside gene matches: 13. The CDR3 DNA is TGTGCCAGCAGCGTGGGGACAGGCAGGGGTAGGTACGAGCAGTACTTC. This sequence encodes CASSVGTGRGRYEQYF. Drawing the rest from reference TRBV7-9 and TRBJ2-7, the complete variable domain is DTGVSQNPRHKITKRGQNVTFRCDPISEHNRLYWYRQTLGQGPEFLTYFQNEAQLEKSRLLSDRFSAERPKGSFSTLEIQRTEQGDSAMYLCASSVGTGRGRYEQYFGPGTRLTVT.

This clone occurred a few times. This chain links TRBV27 with TRBJ1-1, with 9 bases aligning to TRBD1. This CDR3 is 16 amino acids long. Germline values: CDR1 MNHEY, CDR2 SMNVEV (reference sequence). Trimming at V came to 4 bases and at J to 1 base, leaving 7 bases not matched to a gene. The CDR3 reads CASSSGTGQRNTEAFF. The CDR3 DNA reads as TGTGCCAGCAGTTCCGGGACAGGGCAACGGAACACTGAAGCTTTCTTT.

This rearrangement joins TRBV3-1 (or the pseudogene TRBV3-2) to TRBJ1-2, with 7 bases identical to TRBD1. CDR3 length equals 15 residues. V gave up 4 bases and J gave up 4 bases; unmatched junction bases: 9. Germline V gene sequence: CDR1 LGHDT, CDR2 YNNKEL (reference sequence). This chain's CDR3 is CASSRGQAPVYGYTF. The CDR3 region has the DNA TGTGCCAGCAGCCGTGGACAGGCTCCCGTCTATGGCTACACCTTC.

J is TRBJ1-2 and V is TRBV7-2, with a weak D call TRBD1 (5 bases). CDR3 length: 14 residues. V shed 4 bases and J shed 8 bases, with 17 bases lying between them. Germline CDR1 SGHTA, CDR2 FQGNSA. The CDR3, as DNA: TGTGCCAGCAGCTCGGCAGGGATCCCAAAGGGCTACACCTTC. Its protein is CASSSAGIPKGYTF.

The V and J genes are TRBV15 and TRBJ2-5; perhaps TRBD1 as D (6 bases). In germline, CDR1 is LNHNV, CDR2 YYDKDF (reference sequence). V lost 0 bases, J lost 4 bases, and 9 bases lay in between. This CDR3 has 14 residues. CDR3 DNA sequence: TGTGCCACCAGCAGAGATTTCAGGGGAGAGACCCAGTACTTC. Translated, it gives CATSRDFRGETQYF.

V usage is TRBV12-3 or TRBV12-4 and J usage is TRBJ2-1; D is perhaps TRBD2 (6 bases). The CDR3 length is 13 residues. V dropped 8 bases and J dropped 7 bases, with 15 bases sitting between them. In DNA, the CDR3 is TGTGCCAGCTCTAAGCGGGTCGGAAATGAGCAGTTCTTC. Its translation is CASSKRVGNEQFF.

The gene calls are TRBV7-8 and TRBJ1-3, with D perhaps matching TRBD1 (5 bases). From germline, CDR1 is SGHVS and CDR2 FQNEAQ. Between the trimmed V and J ends, which lost 0 bases and 0 bases, there was a span of 9 bases. This CDR3 contains 16 residues. The CDR3 reads CASSLAGDSSGNTIYF. CDR3 bases: TGTGCCAGCAGCTTAGCAGGCGACAGCTCTGGAAACACCATATATTTT.

This chain links TRBV7-2 with TRBJ1-1, with 7 bases aligning to TRBD1. The junction had 7 bases not matched to a gene; V was cut back by 3 bases and J by 9 bases. This CDR3 is built from 13 residues. The V gene's germline CDR1 is SGHTA and CDR2 FQGNSA. CDR3 nucleotides: TGTGCCAGCAGCTTTGGGGACAGAGTAAAAGCTTTCTTT. Amino acid sequence: CASSFGDRVKAFF.

The chain combines TRBV29-1 with TRBJ2-2, with no clear D. Trimming removed 5 bases at V and 0 bases at J, with 7 bases between. The CDR3 loop spans 13 amino acids. CDR1 is SQVTM and CDR2 is ANQGSEA in the germline V gene. CDR3 amino acids: CSVRQANTGELFF. CDR3 DNA sequence: TGCAGCGTTAGGCAGGCGAACACCGGGGAGCTGTTTTTT.

V usage is TRBV18 and J usage is TRBJ1-5; D call uncertain. Germline lookup yields CDR1 KGHSH and CDR2 LQKENI. The length of the CDR3 is 16 residues. Trimming removed 3 bases at V and 0 bases at J, with 12 bases between. CDR3 residues: CASSPRAADSNQPQHF. The DNA of the CDR3 is TGTGCCAGCTCACCTCGTGCGGCAGATAGCAATCAGCCCCAGCATTTT.

The CDR3: CASTSRQGGEKLFF. Here the CDR3 DNA reads TGTGCCAGCACATCGAGGCAGGGAGGGGAAAAACTGTTTTTT. The chain joins TRBV7-9 to TRBJ1-4, with a possible D match to TRBD1 (5 bases). CDR1 is SEHNR and CDR2 is FQNEAQ in the germline V gene (reference sequence). The CDR3 loop spans 14 amino acids. The V and J ends lost 7 bases and 8 bases respectively, with 17 bases between them. The variable domain in full, completed from reference TRBV7-9 and TRBJ1-4, reads DTGVSQNPRHKITKRGQNVTFRCDPISEHNRLYWYRQTLGQGPEFLTYFQNEAQLEKSRLLSDRFSAERPKGSFSTLEIQRTEQGDSAMYLCASTSRQGGEKLFFGSGTQLSVL.

The chain uses TRBV19 and TRBJ1-5, with TRBD1 matching over 8 bases. This CDR3 contains 13 residues. Per germline, CDR1 LNHDA and CDR2 SQIVND (reference sequence). Trimming at V came to 7 bases and at J to 3 bases, leaving 2 bases not matched to a gene. This chain's CDR3 is CASKQGVNQPQHF. In DNA, the CDR3 is TGTGCCAGTAAACAGGGGGTCAATCAGCCCCAGCATTTT.

Comments on this clone: One end of the junction is discordant with germline, which a read error may explain. The chain is built from TRBV7-7 and TRBJ2-1, with 10 bases aligning to TRBD2. This CDR3 has 13 amino acids. Looked up from germline, CDR1 is SSHAT and CDR2 is FNYEAQ (reference sequence). The CDR3 bases are TGTGCTAGCAGCCATGGACTAGCGGTTGAGCAGTTCTTC. Protein product: CASSHGLAVEQFF.